The clone carrying this T cell receptor beta chain turned up a few times. The source of the sample is a study of CD8+CD57+ T cells in acquired aplastic anemia. Genomic DNA provided the template from which TCR beta VDJ and CDR3 profiles were obtained. TCRdb re-called the reads with MiXCR, one entry per CDR3 protein. This table has fewer than 250,000 distinct CDR3 sequences, roughly 56% appearing once. Germline V gene sequence: CDR1 SGDLS, CDR2 YYNGEE. This CDR3 has 15 residues. The V end lost 4 bases, the J end lost 8 bases, and 18 bases lay between the germline ends. This chain uses TRBV9 with TRBJ1-4; D gene uncertain. This receptor was taken from a human donor in good health, serving as a control. The sequencing input was sorted CD4+, CD8+, or CD8+CD57+ T cells (not recorded which) from PBMCs. DNA for the CDR3: TGTGCCAGCAGCCCCTCACAAAATTTCCCGGAAAAACTGTTTTTT. Protein: CASSPSQNFPEKLFF. The full variable domain, completed using reference TRBV9 and TRBJ1-4, is DSGVTQTPKHLITATGQRVTLRCSPRSGDLSVYWYQQSLDQGLQFLIQYYNGEERAKGNILERFSAQQFPDLHSELNLSSLELGDSALYFCASSPSQNFPEKLFFGSGTQLSVL.